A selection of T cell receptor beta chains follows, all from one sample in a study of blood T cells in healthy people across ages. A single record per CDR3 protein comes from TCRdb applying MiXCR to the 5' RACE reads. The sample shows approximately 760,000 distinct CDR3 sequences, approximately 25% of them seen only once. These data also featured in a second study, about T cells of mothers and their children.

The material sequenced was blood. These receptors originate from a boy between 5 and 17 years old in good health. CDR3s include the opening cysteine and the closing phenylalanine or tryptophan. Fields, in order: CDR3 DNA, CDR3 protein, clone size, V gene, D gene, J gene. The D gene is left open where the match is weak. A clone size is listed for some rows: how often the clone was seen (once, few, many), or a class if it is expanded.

CDR3 DNA: TGTGCCAGCAGCCTCACCGGGACTAGCGGGCAAGATACGCAGTATTTT
CDR3 protein: CASSLTGTSGQDTQYF
clone size: few
V gene: TRBV28
D gene: TRBD2
J gene: TRBJ2-3

CDR3 DNA: TGTGCCAGCAGTTCGCAACAAGCTAACTATGGCTACACCTTC
CDR3 protein: CASSSQQANYGYTF
clone size: few
V gene: TRBV6-2/TRBV6-3
D gene: NA
J gene: TRBJ1-2

CDR3 DNA: TGCAGCGTTGTCGGGGAGACCCAGTACTTC
CDR3 protein: CSVVGETQYF
clone size: many
V gene: TRBV29-1
D gene: NA
J gene: TRBJ2-5

CDR3 DNA: TGCAGTGCTAGAGATTCTGATGAAGGATACGAGCAGTACTTC
CDR3 protein: CSARDSDEGYEQYF
clone size: NA
V gene: TRBV20-1
D gene: NA
J gene: TRBJ2-7

CDR3 DNA: TGTGCCACCAGTGCCACAAGGGGCTCCGACAATGAGCAGTTCTTC
CDR3 protein: CATSATRGSDNEQFF
clone size: NA
V gene: TRBV24-1
D gene: NA
J gene: TRBJ2-1

CDR3 DNA: TGTGCCAGCAGCTTACGAGTCGATGTGGAGACCCAGTACTTC
CDR3 protein: CASSLRVDVETQYF
clone size: NA
V gene: TRBV7-2
D gene: NA
J gene: TRBJ2-5

CDR3 DNA: TGCGCCAGCAGCGTACCGGGACAGGGGGTAGAAACCGGGGAGCTGTTTTTT
CDR3 protein: CASSVPGQGVETGELFF
clone size: few
V gene: TRBV5-1
D gene: TRBD1
J gene: TRBJ2-2

CDR3 DNA: TGTGCCACCAGTGATCCTTTTCAGGGCTACACCTTC
CDR3 protein: CATSDPFQGYTF
clone size: NA
V gene: TRBV24-1
D gene: NA
J gene: TRBJ1-2

CDR3 DNA: TGTGCCAGCCCCTGTGAGGTAGCCGAAGATACGCAGTATTTT
CDR3 protein: CASPCEVAEDTQYF
clone size: NA
V gene: TRBV21-1
D gene: NA
J gene: TRBJ2-3

CDR3 DNA: TGTGCCACCAGCAGAGGACCCTTGGGCTACACCTTC
CDR3 protein: CATSRGPLGYTF
clone size: NA
V gene: TRBV24-1
D gene: NA
J gene: TRBJ1-2

CDR3 DNA: TGTGCCAGCAGGCCGGGCGGGGGAGTGGATACGCAGTATTTT
CDR3 protein: CASRPGGGVDTQYF
clone size: few
V gene: TRBV7-3
D gene: TRBD2
J gene: TRBJ2-3

CDR3 DNA: TGCAGCGTCAACGACAGGGATAGCACAGATACGCAGTATTTT
CDR3 protein: CSVNDRDSTDTQYF
clone size: NA
V gene: TRBV29-1
D gene: TRBD1
J gene: TRBJ2-3

CDR3 DNA: TGTGCCAGCAGCCAAGGGACAGGGAGCACTGAAGCTTTCTTT
CDR3 protein: CASSQGTGSTEAFF
clone size: few
V gene: TRBV3-1
D gene: TRBD1
J gene: TRBJ1-1

CDR3 DNA: TGTGCCAGCAGGGGACAGGTCCAAGAGACCCAGTACTTC
CDR3 protein: CASRGQVQETQYF
clone size: NA
V gene: TRBV6-1
D gene: TRBD1
J gene: TRBJ2-5

CDR3 DNA: TGTGCCAGCAGCCTCGAAGGTAGCGGGAGGGTCTACGAGCAGTACTTC
CDR3 protein: CASSLEGSGRVYEQYF
clone size: NA
V gene: TRBV12-3/TRBV12-4
D gene: TRBD2
J gene: TRBJ2-7

CDR3 DNA: TGTGCCAGCAGTTACCGGGCCCGGGGACAGGGTTTTTATGGCTACACCTTC
CDR3 protein: CASSYRARGQGFYGYTF
clone size: NA
V gene: TRBV6-5
D gene: TRBD1
J gene: TRBJ1-2

CDR3 DNA: TGCAGCGTTAAAGGTTGGGAAGATACGCAGTATTTT
CDR3 protein: CSVKGWEDTQYF
clone size: NA
V gene: TRBV29-1
D gene: NA
J gene: TRBJ2-3

CDR3 DNA: TGCAGCGGGAACATCGAGACCCAGTACTTC
CDR3 protein: CSGNIETQYF
clone size: NA
V gene: TRBV29-1
D gene: NA
J gene: TRBJ2-5

CDR3 DNA: TGCAGCGCTATTTGGACTTCTAAAGAGACCCAGTACTTC
CDR3 protein: CSAIWTSKETQYF
clone size: few
V gene: TRBV29-1
D gene: NA
J gene: TRBJ2-5

CDR3 DNA: TGTGCCAGCAGTTTCGGGACAGGGCATGAAAAACTGTTTTTT
CDR3 protein: CASSFGTGHEKLFF
clone size: few
V gene: TRBV28
D gene: TRBD1
J gene: TRBJ1-4

CDR3 DNA: TGTGCCATCAGGACGGTTGAGGGAAACACCATATATTTT
CDR3 protein: CAIRTVEGNTIYF
clone size: NA
V gene: TRBV10-3
D gene: NA
J gene: TRBJ1-3

CDR3 DNA: TGCAGCGTAAGGGACAGGGGATCCGAGCAGTACTTC
CDR3 protein: CSVRDRGSEQYF
clone size: NA
V gene: TRBV29-1
D gene: TRBD1
J gene: TRBJ2-7

CDR3 DNA: TGTGCCAGCAGTCCAGGGACAGCCGTCTACGAGCAGTACTTC
CDR3 protein: CASSPGTAVYEQYF
clone size: NA
V gene: TRBV28
D gene: TRBD1
J gene: TRBJ2-7

CDR3 DNA: TGTGCCAGCAGTTACTCGAAGTCCGTAATGAAGCAGTTCTTC
CDR3 protein: CASSYSKSVMKQFF
clone size: few
V gene: TRBV6-5
D gene: NA
J gene: TRBJ2-1

CDR3 DNA: TGCGCCAGCAGCCAACAAGCGGGGGGCTTCACAGATACGCAGTATTTT
CDR3 protein: CASSQQAGGFTDTQYF
clone size: NA
V gene: TRBV4-3
D gene: TRBD2
J gene: TRBJ2-3

CDR3 DNA: TGCAGCGCATTGGACGGTATGAACACTGAAGCTTTCTTT
CDR3 protein: CSALDGMNTEAFF
clone size: NA
V gene: TRBV29-1
D gene: NA
J gene: TRBJ1-1

CDR3 DNA: TGTGCCAGCAGTGAGGGGAGTTCCCGGGCCATAGCTTTCTTT
CDR3 protein: CASSEGSSRAIAFF
clone size: NA
V gene: TRBV25-1
D gene: NA
J gene: TRBJ1-1

CDR3 DNA: TGCGCCAGCAGCTTCCGGGACGTCTCCTACGAGCAGTACTTC
CDR3 protein: CASSFRDVSYEQYF
clone size: few
V gene: TRBV5-1
D gene: NA
J gene: TRBJ2-7

CDR3 DNA: TGTGCCAGCAGCTCAGACAGGGGGCATGAGACCCAGTACTTC
CDR3 protein: CASSSDRGHETQYF
clone size: few
V gene: TRBV7-2
D gene: TRBD1
J gene: TRBJ2-5

CDR3 DNA: TGCAGTGCGCTGGGACAGGGCACTGAAGCTTTCTTT
CDR3 protein: CSALGQGTEAFF
clone size: few
V gene: TRBV20-1
D gene: TRBD1
J gene: TRBJ1-1

CDR3 DNA: TGTGCTAGCAGCGAGGGGAACGGGGGGACCCAGTACTTC
CDR3 protein: CASSEGNGGTQYF
clone size: NA
V gene: TRBV7-7
D gene: NA
J gene: TRBJ2-5

CDR3 DNA: TGCAGTGCTAGATCCCTCGGGGAGGGGCACTCCTACAATGAGCAGTTCTTC
CDR3 protein: CSARSLGEGHSYNEQFF
clone size: NA
V gene: TRBV20-1
D gene: TRBD2
J gene: TRBJ2-1

CDR3 DNA: TGCAGTGCTAGGAATGAGGGCTACGAGCAGTACTTC
CDR3 protein: CSARNEGYEQYF
clone size: NA
V gene: TRBV20-1
D gene: NA
J gene: TRBJ2-7

CDR3 DNA: TGTGCCAGCTGGACAGGGAGAACCCAGTACTTC
CDR3 protein: CASWTGRTQYF
clone size: NA
V gene: TRBV21-1
D gene: NA
J gene: TRBJ2-5

CDR3 DNA: TGCGCCAGCAGCCAAGACGCGGCTAGCGGGGGGACCACAGATACGCAGTATTTT
CDR3 protein: CASSQDAASGGTTDTQYF
clone size: NA
V gene: TRBV4-3
D gene: TRBD2
J gene: TRBJ2-3

CDR3 DNA: TGTGCCAGCGGCGTAGGCTCTTCTGCTCTCCTAGAGCAGTTCTTC
CDR3 protein: CASGVGSSALLEQFF
clone size: few
V gene: TRBV9
D gene: NA
J gene: TRBJ2-1